The present entry profiles one T cell receptor (beta chain) with its context. Unique molecular identifiers featured in how the TCRbeta library was prepared. TCRdb re-derived calls from the PCR reads in MiXCR, one entry per CDR3 protein. The data contain 500,000 to 600,000 distinct CDR3 sequences, around 17% of them singletons. This record belongs to a study of T-cell reconstitution after alpha-beta-depleted transplantation in children. Germline CDR1 reads MNHEY; CDR2 reads SMNVEV (reference sequence). The CDR3 contains 15 residues. V shed 4 bases, J shed 6 bases, and the junction held 6 bases outside the gene matches.

V is TRBV27 and J is TRBJ2-1; 10 bases map to TRBD1. Material: PBMCs from the stem cell graft donor, obtained from the stem cell graft. This clonotype was obtained from a human donor who donated a stem cell graft to a child with acute lymphoblastic leukemia. The CDR3 coding sequence is TGTGCCAGCAGTTCGACAGGGGGCCCCATCAATGAGCAGTTCTTC. This gives the protein CASSSTGGPINEQFF.